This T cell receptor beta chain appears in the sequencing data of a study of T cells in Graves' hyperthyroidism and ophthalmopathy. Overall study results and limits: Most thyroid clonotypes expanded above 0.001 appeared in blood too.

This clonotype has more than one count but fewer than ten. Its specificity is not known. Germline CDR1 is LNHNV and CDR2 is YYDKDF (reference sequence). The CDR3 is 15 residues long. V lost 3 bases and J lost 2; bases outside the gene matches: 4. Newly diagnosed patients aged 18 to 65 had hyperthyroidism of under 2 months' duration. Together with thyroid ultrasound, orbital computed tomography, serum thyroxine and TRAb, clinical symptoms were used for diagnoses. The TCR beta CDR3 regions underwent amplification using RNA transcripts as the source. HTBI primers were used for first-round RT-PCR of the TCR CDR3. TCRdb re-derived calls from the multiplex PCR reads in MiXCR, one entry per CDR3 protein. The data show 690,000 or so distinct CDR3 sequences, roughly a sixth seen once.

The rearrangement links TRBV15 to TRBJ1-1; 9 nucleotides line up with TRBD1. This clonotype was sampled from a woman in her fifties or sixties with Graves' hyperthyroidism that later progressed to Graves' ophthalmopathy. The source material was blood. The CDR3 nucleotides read TGTGCCACCAGCAGTCGACAGGGGGGAAACACTGAAGCTTTCTTT. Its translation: CATSSRQGGNTEAFF.